The T cell receptor (beta chain) under discussion was sequenced for a study of blood T cell repertoires in COVID-19. At the level of the study: Nucleic acid was either cDNA or gDNA, and it came from T cells, B-cell-depleted T cells, or PBMCs.

The CDR3 covers 14 residues. V was clipped by 2 bases and J by 7 bases, with 14 bases between them. The germline V gene encodes CDR1 SGHAT and CDR2 FQNNGV. This clone was detected a few times. Clones were read by immunoSEQ multiplex PCR, and TCRdb kept only the in-frame ones, dropping some. The sample lists under 150,000 clones, about 80% occurring once. This receptor was obtained from a woman older than 75 with acute or convalescent COVID-19. This rearrangement joins TRBV11-2 to TRBJ1-2; D remains unclear. The source material was peripheral blood. The DNA for the CDR3 is TGTGCCAGCAGCTTAATCAGGTCGGCTGGTGGCTACACCTTC. Translating gives CASSLIRSAGGYTF.